Listed here are 5 T cell receptor beta chains from one sample, sequenced in a study of T-cell reconstitution after alpha-beta-depleted transplantation in children. Preparing the TCRbeta library involved the use of unique molecular identifiers. Via MiXCR, TCRdb re-called the PCR reads, giving one row per CDR3 protein. The sample includes some 200,000 distinct CDR3 sequences, around 8.4% of them seen just once. The starting material was PBMCs, mostly from graft donor cells, obtained 360 days after TCRalphabeta/CD19-depleted stem cell transplant. All receptors come from a male patient aged 2-10 years who had a stem cell transplant for acute myeloid leukemia, so the T cells may come from the graft donor.

The chain employs TRBV20-1 and TRBJ1-5, with D hard to call. This CDR3 is 14 amino acids long. Germline loops: CDR1 DFQATT, CDR2 SNEGSKA (reference sequence). V lost 0 bases and J 3 bases, leaving 9 bases between the germline ends. CDR3 DNA sequence: TGCAGTGCTAGAGATCGTCGGGACAATCAGCCCCAGCATTTT. Translation: CSARDRRDNQPQHF.

This clonotype was detected many times. V usage is TRBV5-1 and J usage is TRBJ1-1; 7 nucleotides align to TRBD1. The trim removed 6 bases at V and 1 base at J, leaving 12 bases unmatched. The CDR3 is made up of 16 amino acids. Germline CDR1 is SGHRS and CDR2 is YFSETQ. The CDR3 spells CASTCRGSSGNTEAFF. The CDR3 nucleotides are TGCGCCAGCACCTGCAGGGGGTCCTCGGGGAACACTGAAGCTTTCTTT.

This clonotype was counted ten times or more. The V gene is TRBV12-3 or TRBV12-4, the J gene TRBJ2-4, with 7 bases lining up with TRBD2. Germline trimming cut 4 bases from V and 3 bases from J; bases unmatched to any gene: 9. There are 16 residues in the CDR3. The DNA for the CDR3 is TGTGCCAGCAGTTCGCGGGGTTTAGCGGGCAAAAACATTCAGTACTTC. Residues: CASSSRGLAGKNIQYF.

The chain uses TRBV6-1 and TRBJ1-1; D is uncertain. V gave up 8 bases and J gave up 3 bases, with 10 bases separating them. The germline V gene encodes CDR1 MNHNS and CDR2 SASEGT. The CDR3 contains 12 residues. The chain's CDR3 is CASRGSYTEAFF. The CDR3 DNA sequence: TGTGCCAGCCGTGGAAGCTACACTGAAGCTTTCTTT.

This clonotype was observed a handful of times. The chain couples TRBV5-1 to TRBJ2-1; unclear D gene. CDR1 SGHRS and CDR2 YFSETQ come from the germline V gene. V lost 2 bases and J 3 bases, leaving 9 bases between the germline ends. The CDR3 has 14 residues. CDR3 sequence reads: CASSFRLGYNEQFF. The CDR3 region has the DNA TGCGCCAGCAGCTTTCGACTCGGCTACAATGAGCAGTTCTTC.